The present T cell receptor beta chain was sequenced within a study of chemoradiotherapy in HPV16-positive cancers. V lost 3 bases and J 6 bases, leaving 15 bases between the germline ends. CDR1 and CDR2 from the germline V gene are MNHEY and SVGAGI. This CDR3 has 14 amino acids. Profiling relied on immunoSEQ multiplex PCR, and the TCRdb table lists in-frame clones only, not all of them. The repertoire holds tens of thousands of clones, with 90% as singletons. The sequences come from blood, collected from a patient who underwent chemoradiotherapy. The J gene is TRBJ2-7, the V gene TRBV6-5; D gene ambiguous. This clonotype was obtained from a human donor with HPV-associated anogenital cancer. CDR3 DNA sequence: TGTGCCAGCAGTTATGACTCAGGAGTAGGCGAGCAGTACTTC. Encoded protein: CASSYDSGVGEQYF.